Below are 28 T cell receptor beta chains sequenced from a single sample in a study of response to subunit inactivated influenza vaccine. Each CDR3 protein is one row after TCRdb ran MiXCR on the RT-PCR reads. The sample yields 530,000 or so distinct CDR3 sequences, 10% to 15% seen once. The specimen comprised PBMCs from blood, sampled on the day of vaccination. Receptors were obtained from a man aged 45-65 years who received an inactivated influenza vaccine.

This clonotype has only a few counts. This chain connects TRBV7-9 to TRBJ1-4; 7 nucleotides agree with TRBD1. The CDR3 spans 14 residues. V lost 5 bases, J lost 5 bases, and 5 bases stayed unmatched. Per the germline V gene, CDR1 is SEHNR and CDR2 is FQNEAQ (reference sequence). CDR3 in amino acids: CASSRSGGNEKLFF. DNA of the CDR3: TGTGCCAGCAGCCGCTCAGGGGGAAATGAAAAACTGTTTTTT.

The chain couples TRBV20-1 to TRBJ2-7; TRBD2 agrees at 8 bases. CDR1 and CDR2 (germline): DFQATT, SNEGSKA (reference sequence). The CDR3 extends over 17 amino acids. The J segment lost 3 bases and the V segment lost 7 bases, leaving 20 bases of the junction unmatched. The CDR3 loop is CSVPGTTSGRPFYEQYF. The CDR3 DNA is TGCAGTGTACCAGGGACAACTAGCGGACGTCCATTCTACGAGCAGTACTTC.

This clonotype was detected a few times. The chain links TRBV12-3 or TRBV12-4 to TRBJ2-7; 7 positions agree with TRBD2. The CDR3 sequence is 13 residues long. The V gene end was trimmed by 3 bases and the J gene end by 6 bases; junction bases not matched to a gene: 5. CDR3 sequence: CASSLGTIGEQYF. The CDR3 DNA sequence: TGTGCCAGCAGTTTGGGGACTATCGGCGAGCAGTACTTC.

This rearrangement joins TRBV5-5 to TRBJ2-7; possible D gene TRBD2, 5 bases. Germline CDR1 and CDR2: SGHKS and YYEKEE (reference sequence). The CDR3 is 15 amino acids. Trimming removed 2 bases at V and 0 bases at J, with 12 bases between. CDR3 residues: CASSFFRGASYEQYF. CDR3 in DNA: TGTGCCAGCAGCTTTTTCCGGGGAGCCTCCTACGAGCAGTACTTC.

The rearrangement links TRBV10-1 to TRBJ2-5, with TRBD2 as a possible D gene (6 bases). The CDR3 is made up of 13 amino acids. The V and J ends lost 6 bases and 5 bases respectively, with 13 bases between them. From germline, CDR1 is WNHNN and CDR2 SYGVQD (reference sequence). This CDR3 is CASSKLAYETQYF. CDR3 in DNA: TGCGCCAGCAGCAAGCTAGCGTACGAGACCCAGTACTTC.

This clonotype was detected ten times or more. This chain uses TRBV12-3 or TRBV12-4 with TRBJ1-1; D not resolved. The V gene lost 2 bases and the J gene lost 2 bases, with 9 bases spanning the gap. The length of the CDR3 is 14 residues. The CDR3 sequence: CASSLIRGNTEAFF. In DNA, the CDR3 is TGTGCCAGCAGTTTAATTCGGGGAAACACTGAAGCTTTCTTT.

In this sample, this clonotype turned up a few times. The chain carries TRBV12-3 or TRBV12-4 and TRBJ1-1, with D unresolved. V shed 6 bases and J shed 3 bases, with 17 bases lying between them. The CDR3 spans 15 residues. The chain's CDR3 is CASRLRFAGDTEAFF. DNA for the CDR3: TGTGCCAGCAGACTGAGGTTTGCTGGGGACACTGAAGCTTTCTTT.

In this sample, this clonotype turned up many times. CDR3 sequence: CASSFRTYEQYF. DNA for the CDR3: TGTGCCAGCAGTTTCAGGACGTACGAGCAGTACTTC. The chain joins TRBV28 to TRBJ2-7; D is ambiguous. Germline V gene data show CDR1 as MDHEN and CDR2 as SYDVKM. This CDR3 region has 12 residues. V lost 3 bases and J lost 4, with 7 bases in between.

This clonotype has just a few counts. The chain employs TRBV6-1 and TRBJ2-1, with TRBD2 matching 13 bases. With V trimmed by 6 bases and J by 7 bases, 9 bases remained unmatched. The CDR3 runs to 16 residues. CDR1 MNHNS and CDR2 SASEGT come from the germline V gene. The CDR3 nucleotides read TGTGCCAGCAGCACTACGACTAGCGGGGGGCTGAATGAGCAGTTCTTC. It yields the protein CASSTTTSGGLNEQFF.

The CDR3 nucleotides read TGTGCCAGCAGTTTGGATACGGTCGGCGAGCAGTACTTC. Translated, it gives CASSLDTVGEQYF. The chain combines TRBV12-3 or TRBV12-4 with TRBJ2-7; D is unresolved. This CDR3 region has 13 residues. V dropped 3 bases and J dropped 6 bases, with 12 bases sitting between them.

This clonotype appeared a few times. V and J are TRBV5-5 and TRBJ1-3; TRBD1 matches at 10 bases. CDR3 length: 17 residues. Germline values: CDR1 SGHKS, CDR2 YYEKEE (reference sequence). Germline trimming cut 0 bases from V and 3 bases from J; bases unmatched to any gene: 6. CDR3 DNA: TGTGCCAGCAGCTTGGGACAGGGGGCGACGGGTGGAAACACCATATATTTT. Its protein is CASSLGQGATGGNTIYF.

The chain is built from TRBV9 and TRBJ2-3, with D perhaps matching TRBD2 (6 bases). Trimming left V 3 bases short and J 1 base short, with 12 bases between. Germline V CDR1 and CDR2: SGDLS, YYNGEE. The CDR3 totals 15 residues. The CDR3 nucleotides read TGTGCCAGCAGCGCTGACGGGGGAGGCACAGATACGCAGTATTTT. It specifies CASSADGGGTDTQYF.

This clonotype was counted at least ten times. The V call is TRBV10-3, the J call TRBJ2-7; 10 nucleotides match TRBD2. The CDR3 is 18 residues long. The V segment lost 0 bases and the J segment 3 bases; nucleotides outside the gene matches: 11. Looked up from germline, CDR1 is ENHRY and CDR2 is SYGVKD. CDR3 residues: CAISESKGSGRTFYEQYF. In DNA, the CDR3 is TGTGCCATCAGTGAGTCGAAGGGTAGCGGGAGGACATTCTACGAGCAGTACTTC.

In its sample, this clonotype was seen a few times. This rearrangement joins TRBV7-9 to TRBJ2-7, with D tentatively TRBD2 (5 bases). CDR1 is SEHNR and CDR2 is FQNEAQ in the germline V gene (reference sequence). The V gene lost 2 bases and the J gene lost 2 bases, with 19 bases spanning the gap. The CDR3 contains 17 residues. Here the CDR3 reads CASSLSPGSGETYEQYF. DNA for the CDR3: TGTGCCAGCAGCTTATCCCCAGGTTCCGGGGAAACCTACGAGCAGTACTTC.

This clonotype was recorded many times. The rearrangement joins TRBV10-2 to TRBJ2-3; the D gene is possibly TRBD2 (5 bases). The germline V gene encodes CDR1 WSHSY and CDR2 SAAADI. Trimming cost V 6 bases and J 8 bases, with 12 bases left between them. The CDR3 is made up of 12 amino acids. The CDR3 spells CASRPEGFTQYF. In nucleotides, the CDR3 is TGCGCCAGCAGGCCAGAGGGTTTTACGCAGTATTTT.

The chain carries TRBV15 and TRBJ2-2; TRBD2 is a possible D gene (6 bases). The CDR3 extends over 16 amino acids. V was pared by 3 bases and J by 2 bases, with 13 bases between. Germline values: CDR1 LNHNV, CDR2 YYDKDF (reference sequence). In DNA, the CDR3 is TGTGCCACCAGCAGTTGGGGGAGGTCTAACACCGGGGAGCTGTTTTTT. Amino acid sequence: CATSSWGRSNTGELFF.

This clonotype has more than one count but fewer than ten. The chain recombines TRBV9 with TRBJ1-5; a possible D gene is TRBD1 (5 bases). There are 14 residues in the CDR3. V lost 2 bases, J lost 6 bases, and 12 bases lay in between. The germline V gene has CDR1 SGDLS and CDR2 YYNGEE. CDR3 sequence reads: CASSVDGAGQPQHF. The CDR3 nucleotides are TGTGCCAGCAGCGTCGACGGGGCGGGTCAGCCCCAGCATTTT.

This clonotype was detected only a few times. The DNA for the CDR3 is TGTGCCAGCAGTTTTTTCTGGCAGAATTACACCGGGGAGCTGTTTTTT. It yields the protein CASSFFWQNYTGELFF. The chain is built from TRBV12-3 or TRBV12-4 and TRBJ2-2; no clear D gene. The CDR3 contains 16 residues. V gave up 3 bases and J gave up 3 bases, with 14 bases separating them.

The J gene is TRBJ1-1, the V gene TRBV10-3; 7 positions agree with TRBD1. CDR3 length: 12 residues. Germline CDR1 and CDR2: ENHRY and SYGVKD. Unmatched junction bases numbered 10, after V lost 6 bases and J lost 12 bases. The CDR3 sequence is CAIRGDSEESFF. CDR3 DNA sequence: TGTGCCATCAGAGGGGACAGTGAGGAATCTTTCTTT.

The chain combines TRBV20-1 with TRBJ2-2, with 9 nucleotides matching TRBD2. Germline lookup yields CDR1 DFQATT and CDR2 SNEGSKA (reference sequence). The CDR3 covers 18 residues. Losses at the gene ends were 0 bases for V and 0 bases for J; bases not matched to a gene: 8. In DNA form, the CDR3 reads TGCAGTGCTAGAGATTGGTTTGGCGGGAGGGCGAACACCGGGGAGCTGTTTTTT. Translation: CSARDWFGGRANTGELFF.

The sample holds many counts of this clonotype. The genes are TRBV12-3 or TRBV12-4 and TRBJ1-5; TRBD1 matches 8 bases. J lost 4 bases, V lost 5 bases, and 10 bases had no gene match. This CDR3 comprises 16 residues. CDR3 bases: TGTGCCAGCAGTCTCGGGGCGGACAGGGTAAATCAGCCCCAGCATTTT. Translated, it gives CASSLGADRVNQPQHF.

V gene TRBV6-1 combines with J gene TRBJ2-2; D is perhaps TRBD1 or TRBD2 (7 bases each). Germline V gene data show CDR1 as MNHNS and CDR2 as SASEGT. CDR3 length: 17 amino acids. The germline V and J ends were trimmed by 5 bases and 5 bases, with 21 bases remaining between them. The CDR3: CASSQKGGGWLTGELFF. The CDR3 nucleotides are TGTGCCAGCAGTCAAAAGGGAGGGGGCTGGTTAACCGGGGAGCTGTTTTTT.

This clonotype was seen a handful of times. In nucleotides, the CDR3 is TGCGCCAGCAGTTCCGAGCGGGGAGAGACCCAGTACTTC. Translated, it gives CASSSERGETQYF. This chain joins TRBV5-1 and TRBJ2-5; 7 nucleotides line up with TRBD2. The CDR3 length is 13 residues. Trimming took 5 bases from V and 4 from J; bases not matched to a gene: 5. CDR1 and CDR2 (germline): SGHRS, YFSETQ.

The V and J genes are TRBV24-1 and TRBJ1-1, with D possibly TRBD1 on 6 matching bases. Trimming removed 6 bases from V and 6 bases from J, with 13 bases in between. The CDR3 has 13 residues. Germline lookup yields CDR1 KGHDR and CDR2 SFDVKD. The DNA for the CDR3 is TGTGCCACCAGTAAGGGGGGGGACGCTGAAGCTTTCTTT. Residues: CATSKGGDAEAFF.

This chain uses TRBV10-2 with TRBJ2-7; 7 bases are shared with TRBD1. Germline trimming cut 10 bases from V and 2 bases from J; bases unmatched to any gene: 14. The germline CDR1 and CDR2 sequences are WSHSY and SAAADI. This CDR3 has 15 residues. CDR3 amino acids: CATSPLDRLAYEQYF. The CDR3, as DNA: TGCGCCACATCCCCCCTGGACAGGCTGGCCTACGAGCAGTACTTC.

This clonotype was seen at least ten times. This chain joins TRBV6-2 or TRBV6-3 and TRBJ2-2, with 8 bases lining up with TRBD1. Losses at the gene ends were 4 bases for V and 5 bases for J; bases not matched to a gene: 6. Per germline, CDR1 MNHEY and CDR2 SVGEGT. This CDR3 has 15 amino acids. CDR3 amino acids: CASSWTGPGTGELFF. CDR3 nucleotides: TGTGCCAGCAGTTGGACAGGGCCGGGGACCGGGGAGCTGTTTTTT.

The V gene is TRBV12-3 or TRBV12-4, the J gene TRBJ2-3; no clear D gene. The germline V and J ends were trimmed by 3 bases and 4 bases, with 11 bases remaining between them. The CDR3 is 14 amino acids. For the CDR3, the DNA is TGTGCCAGCAGTTTTTCCAGGTCCTCAGATACGCAGTATTTT. It yields the protein CASSFSRSSDTQYF.

This clonotype has ten or more counts. This sequence joins TRBV5-1 and TRBJ2-7; weak D call: TRBD2 (5 bases). This CDR3 has 12 amino acids. Germline V gene data show CDR1 as SGHRS and CDR2 as YFSETQ. V lost 2 bases, J lost 5 bases, and 8 bases lay in between. CDR3 in amino acids: CASSLTGDEQYF. The CDR3 DNA reads TGCGCCAGCAGCTTAACCGGGGACGAGCAGTACTTC.